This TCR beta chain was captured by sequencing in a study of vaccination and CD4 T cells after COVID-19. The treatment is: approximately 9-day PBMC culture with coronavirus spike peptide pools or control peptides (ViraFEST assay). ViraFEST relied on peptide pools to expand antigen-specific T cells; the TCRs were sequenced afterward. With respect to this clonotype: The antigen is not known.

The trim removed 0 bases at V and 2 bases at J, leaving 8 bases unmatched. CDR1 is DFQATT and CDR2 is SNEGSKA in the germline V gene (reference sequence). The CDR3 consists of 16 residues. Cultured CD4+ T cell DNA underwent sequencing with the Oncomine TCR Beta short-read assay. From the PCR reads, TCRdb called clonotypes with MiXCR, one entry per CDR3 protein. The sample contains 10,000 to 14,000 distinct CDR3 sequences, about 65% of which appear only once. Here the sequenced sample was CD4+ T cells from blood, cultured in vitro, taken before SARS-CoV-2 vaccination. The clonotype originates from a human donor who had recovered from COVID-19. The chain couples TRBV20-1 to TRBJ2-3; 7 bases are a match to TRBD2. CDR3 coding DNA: TGCAGTGCTAGAGATTCTGGGGGAGGGGACACAGATACGCAGTATTTT. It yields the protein CSARDSGGGDTDTQYF.